The 29 T cell receptor beta chains in this list originate from one sample, sequenced in a study of blood T cell repertoires in COVID-19 (dated by TCRdb to the early 2020s). The library was built by means of the immunoSEQ multiplex PCR assay. Held by TCRdb, this immuneACCESS table contains in-frame sequences only and omits some clones. Under half of the omission traces to an unresolved V gene where checked; the cause of the rest is unknown. The sample table contains fewer than 150,000 clones; only one count was recorded for more than 75% of them. The ten largest clones add up to 4% of the sample. The sequenced material came from peripheral blood. Receptors originate from an elderly woman with acute or convalescent COVID-19.

The chain joins TRBV2 to TRBJ2-7, with unresolved D. Germline V gives CDR1 SNHLY, CDR2 FYNNEI. V was trimmed by 7 bases and J by 2 bases, leaving 15 bases between them. The CDR3 loop spans 14 amino acids. CDR3 amino acids: CASMKNGPPYEQYF. The CDR3 bases are TGTGCCAGCATGAAGAACGGTCCCCCCTACGAGCAGTACTTC.

The chain has TRBV5-4 and TRBJ2-3; 11 positions agree with TRBD2. Germline-derived CDR1 and CDR2 are SGHNT and YYREEE (reference sequence). V lost 3 bases to trimming and J lost 0 bases; unmatched junction nucleotides: 0. The CDR3 totals 15 residues. Here the CDR3 reads CASSWTSGSTDTQYF. Written as DNA, the CDR3 is TGTGCCAGCAGCTGGACTAGCGGGAGCACAGATACGCAGTATTTT. Drawing the rest from reference TRBV5-4 and TRBJ2-3, the complete variable domain is ETGVTQSPTHLIKTRGQQVTLRCSSQSGHNTVSWYQQALGQGPQFIFQYYREEENGRGNFPPRFSGLQFPNYSSELNVNALELDDSALYLCASSWTSGSTDTQYFGPGTRLTVL.

This chain connects TRBV30 to TRBJ1-4, with no clear D. This CDR3 has 12 amino acids. The V gene's germline CDR1 is GTSNPN and CDR2 SVGIG (reference sequence). Trimming shortened V by 3 bases and J by 6 bases, and 8 bases separated the two germline ends. The CDR3 loop reads CAWRVTYEKLFF. The DNA of the CDR3 is TGTGCCTGGAGGGTGACATATGAAAAACTGTTTTTT.

The CDR3 sequence: CAWSLTGSYNEQFF. CDR3 in DNA: TGTGCCTGGAGTCTTACAGGGTCCTACAATGAGCAGTTCTTC. V is TRBV30 and J is TRBJ2-1; a possible D gene is TRBD1 (6 bases). In germline, CDR1 is GTSNPN, CDR2 SVGIG (reference sequence). The CDR3 runs 14 residues. The V and J ends lost 2 bases and 1 base respectively, with 9 bases between them.

In this sample, this clone turned up a few times. The chain carries TRBV5-1 and TRBJ1-2; D uncertain. The CDR3 totals 16 residues. The V gene's germline CDR1 is SGHRS and CDR2 YFSETQ. V lost 0 bases, J lost 4 bases, and 16 bases lay in between. The CDR3 region has the DNA TGCGCCAGCAGCTTGGCACGGGGAGGGCACTTCTATGGCTACACCTTC. It is translated as CASSLARGGHFYGYTF.

The rearrangement links TRBV6-6 to TRBJ1-2, with D hard to call. This CDR3 contains 14 residues. CDR1 is MNHNY and CDR2 is SVGAGI in the germline V gene (reference sequence). V gave up 0 bases and J gave up 8 bases, with 13 bases separating them. The CDR3 nucleotides are TGTGCCAGCAGTTACTCGATTTCGAGCGACGGCTACACCTTC. This gives the protein CASSYSISSDGYTF.

This chain uses TRBV14 with TRBJ2-1; weak D call: TRBD1 (6 bases). CDR3 length: 14 amino acids. Germline V gene data show CDR1 as SGHDN and CDR2 as FVKESK. Trimming took off 5 bases at V and 9 bases at J, with 17 bases between the two ends. CDR3 residues: CASSKGVVVAEQFF. The DNA for the CDR3 is TGTGCCAGCAGCAAGGGGGTTGTCGTGGCTGAGCAGTTCTTC.

The chain links TRBV18 to TRBJ1-2, with 7 bases fitting TRBD1. The CDR3 covers 13 residues. V lost 3 bases to trimming and J lost 7 bases; unmatched junction nucleotides: 5. Germline values: CDR1 KGHSH, CDR2 LQKENI. CDR3 loop: CASSPRDSGGYTF. The CDR3 DNA is TGTGCCAGCTCACCCCGGGACAGCGGTGGCTACACCTTC.

The table lists this clone with a count of one. This rearrangement joins TRBV4-2 to TRBJ2-1, with 7 bases that match TRBD2. V lost 4 bases to trimming and J lost 7 bases; unmatched junction nucleotides: 19. CDR1 is LGHNA, CDR2 YNFKEQ, per germline. The CDR3 runs 18 residues. This chain's CDR3 is CASSRLLAGTTYWNEQFF. DNA for the CDR3: TGTGCCAGCAGCCGTCTCCTTGCCGGGACTACCTATTGGAATGAGCAGTTCTTC.

Here the CDR3 reads CASSYQQGSNIQYF. Written as DNA, the CDR3 is TGTGCCAGCAGCTACCAACAGGGGTCAAACATTCAGTACTTC. The J gene is TRBJ2-4, the V gene TRBV5-5; 7 bases agree with TRBD1. The germline V gene encodes CDR1 SGHKS and CDR2 YYEKEE (reference sequence). The CDR3 is 14 amino acids. With V trimmed by 3 bases and J by 6 bases, 6 bases remained unmatched.

The chain is built from TRBV19 and TRBJ2-6; unclear D gene. The germline CDR1 and CDR2 sequences are LNHDA and SQIVND (reference sequence). This CDR3 comprises 15 residues. Trimming cost V 5 bases and J 0 bases, with 8 bases left between them. CDR3 loop: CASSLYSSGANVLTF. The CDR3 DNA sequence: TGTGCCAGTAGTTTGTACAGCTCTGGGGCCAACGTCCTGACTTTC. Combining the CDR3 with reference TRBV19 and TRBJ2-6 gives the whole variable domain DGGITQSPKYLFRKEGQNVTLSCEQNLNHDAMYWYRQDPGQGLRLIYYSQIVNDFQKGDIAEGYSVSREKKESFPLTVTSAQKNPTAFYLCASSLYSSGANVLTFGAGSRLTVL.

V usage is TRBV6-5 and J usage is TRBJ1-2, with TRBD1 identical over 8 bases. The CDR3 is 15 residues long. V lost 2 bases, J lost 5 bases, and 7 bases stayed unmatched. The V gene's germline CDR1 is MNHEY and CDR2 SVGAGI. The chain's CDR3 is CASSYAQGARYGYTF. CDR3 nucleotide sequence: TGTGCCAGCAGTTACGCGCAGGGGGCTAGGTATGGCTACACCTTC.

J is TRBJ1-2 and V is TRBV29-1; tentatively, D is TRBD1 (6 bases). CDR3 size: 15 residues. Between the trimmed V and J ends, which lost 1 base and 7 bases, there was a span of 19 bases. The germline gives CDR1 SQVTM, CDR2 ANQGSEA. CDR3 bases: TGCAGCGTTGAAGCCCATGGGGGGGGCGCAGGTGGCTACACCTTC. The encoded protein is CSVEAHGGGAGGYTF.

This chain joins TRBV7-3 and TRBJ2-7, with TRBD1 matching 10 bases. V lost 5 bases to trimming and J lost 4 bases; unmatched junction nucleotides: 11. Germline-derived CDR1 and CDR2 are SGHTA and FQGTGA. The CDR3 runs 16 residues. The CDR3 coding sequence is TGTGCCAGCAGCCCGGACCGGGACAGGGGTTCTTACGAGCAGTACTTC. It encodes CASSPDRDRGSYEQYF. The entire variable domain, with the rest obtained from reference TRBV7-3 and TRBJ2-7, is as follows: GAGVSQTPSNKVTEKGKYVELRCDPISGHTALYWYRQSLGQGPEFLIYFQGTGAADDSGLPNDRFFAVRPEGSVSTLKIQRTERGDSAVYLCASSPDRDRGSYEQYFGPGTRLTVT.

This chain connects TRBV11-3 to TRBJ2-2; 10 bases are shared with TRBD2. The germline V gene has CDR1 SGHNT and CDR2 YENEEA. This CDR3 has 17 residues. With V trimmed by 5 bases and J by 4 bases, 10 bases remained unmatched. In DNA form, the CDR3 reads TGTGCCAGCAGCAGCTCCCTAGCGGGAGAGCTCACCGGGGAGCTGTTTTTT. The encoded protein is CASSSSLAGELTGELFF.

The J gene is TRBJ2-1, the V gene TRBV7-6, with 7 bases lining up with TRBD2. The CDR3 is made up of 15 amino acids. Germline lookup yields CDR1 SGHVS and CDR2 FNYEAQ. The V and J ends lost 8 bases and 7 bases, in that order; junction bases with no gene match: 14. In nucleotides, the CDR3 is TGTGCCAGCTTCCCGGCGGGGGAGTTACGAAATGAGCAGTTCTTC. Encoded protein: CASFPAGELRNEQFF. Drawing the rest from reference TRBV7-6 and TRBJ2-1, the complete variable domain is GAGVSQSPRYKVTKRGQDVALRCDPISGHVSLYWYRQALGQGPEFLTYFNYEAQQDKSGLPNDRFSAERPEGSISTLTIQRTEQRDSAMYRCASFPAGELRNEQFFGPGTRLTVL.

The chain combines TRBV3-1 (or the pseudogene TRBV3-2) with TRBJ2-5; no clear D gene. With 4 bases removed from V and 7 bases from J, the gap between germline ends came to 7 bases. The germline CDR1 and CDR2 sequences are LGHDT and YNNKEL (reference sequence). The CDR3 contains 11 residues. CDR3 in DNA: TGTGCCAGCAGCCCAGGTGCGACCCAGTACTTC. Translation gives CASSPGATQYF.

V usage is TRBV6-5 and J usage is TRBJ2-7; the D gene is possibly TRBD1 (6 bases). This CDR3 has 14 residues. Germline assignment: CDR1 MNHEY and CDR2 SVGAGI. The V gene lost 2 bases and the J gene lost 2 bases, with 10 bases spanning the gap. This CDR3 is CASSYRDIPYEQYF. CDR3 nucleotides: TGTGCCAGCAGTTACCGGGACATTCCCTACGAGCAGTACTTC.

The chain is built from TRBV24-1 and TRBJ2-3, with 10 bases identical to TRBD1. Germline V lookup: CDR1 KGHDR, CDR2 SFDVKD. The CDR3 loop spans 15 amino acids. V gave up 7 bases and J gave up 3 bases; unmatched junction bases: 6. This CDR3 is CATSPPGQGTDTQYF. CDR3 in DNA: TGTGCCACCAGCCCTCCGGGACAGGGGACAGATACGCAGTATTTT.

The rearrangement links TRBV7-8 to TRBJ2-1; weak D call: TRBD1 (5 bases). With 5 bases removed from V and 7 bases from J, the gap between germline ends came to 15 bases. The germline V gene encodes CDR1 SGHVS and CDR2 FQNEAQ. This CDR3 contains 14 residues. The CDR3 nucleotides read TGTGCCAGCAGCACCCGGACACGGATTAATGAGCAGTTCTTC. It encodes CASSTRTRINEQFF.

This rearrangement joins TRBV28 to TRBJ2-7, with 9 bases that match TRBD1. V lost 1 base to trimming and J lost 0 bases; unmatched junction nucleotides: 7. CDR3 length equals 17 residues. CDR1 MDHEN and CDR2 SYDVKM come from the germline V gene. The CDR3 DNA follows: TGTGCCAGCAGTTTATCTGGACAGGGGATTAGCTCCTACGAGCAGTACTTC. Protein sequence: CASSLSGQGISSYEQYF.

This chain connects TRBV7-2 to TRBJ2-1, with 7 bases that match TRBD2. The V gene's germline CDR1 is SGHTA and CDR2 FQGNSA. V dropped 7 bases and J dropped 0; count of bases not matched to a gene: 9. This CDR3 spans 16 amino acids. Here the CDR3 DNA reads TGTGCCAGCATCAGGTGGGAGGGCTGCTCCTACAATGAGCAGTTCTTC. Amino acids: CASIRWEGCSYNEQFF.

DNA of the CDR3: TGCGCCAGCAGTCATCGGGACAGGGAAATCTATACGCAGTATTTT. Residues: CASSHRDREIYTQYF. The chain recombines TRBV23-1 with TRBJ2-3, with 9 bases fitting TRBD1. TRBV23-1 counts as an open reading frame of uncertain function. This CDR3 is 15 amino acids long. With V trimmed by 3 bases and J by 7 bases, 8 bases remained unmatched.

The rearrangement links TRBV6-5 to TRBJ1-6; 7 nucleotides align to TRBD1. Unmatched junction bases numbered 7, after V lost 10 bases and J lost 1 base. The CDR3 has 15 amino acids. Per germline, CDR1 MNHEY and CDR2 SVGAGI. The CDR3 DNA is TGTGCCATAACAGGGGAAGATTCCTATAATTCACCCCTCCACTTT. Translating gives CAITGEDSYNSPLHF.

The chain is built from TRBV24-1 and TRBJ2-7; 7 bases match TRBD2. The germline CDR1 and CDR2 sequences are KGHDR and SFDVKD. V lost 3 bases and J lost 5; bases outside the gene matches: 6. This CDR3 has 14 amino acids. The DNA of the CDR3 is TGTGCCACCAGTGATCCGATCGGGGGGAACGAGCAGTACTTC. It codes for CATSDPIGGNEQYF.

The rearrangement uses TRBV6-7 and TRBJ2-3, with 11 bases fitting TRBD2. TRBV6-7 is an ORF, with its function uncertain. The CDR3 contains 14 residues. After removal of 10 bases from V and 0 bases from J, the junction contained 3 bases not matched to a gene. The CDR3 nucleotides read TGTGCCACACGGACTAGCGGGAGCACAGATACGCAGTATTTT. Its protein product is CATRTSGSTDTQYF.

The table lists this clone with a few counts. This sequence joins TRBV4-2 and TRBJ1-4; weak D call: TRBD1 (6 bases). V gave up 4 bases and J gave up 7 bases, with 16 bases separating them. The CDR3 totals 15 residues. CDR1 is LGHNA, CDR2 YNFKEQ, per germline. CDR3 in amino acids: CASSLPRGGGEKLFF. As DNA, the CDR3 is TGTGCCAGCAGCCTCCCCAGGGGCGGAGGTGAAAAACTGTTTTTT.

The rearrangement joins TRBV5-1 to TRBJ2-4; 7 positions agree with TRBD1. The CDR3 sequence is 14 residues long. Germline loops: CDR1 SGHRS, CDR2 YFSETQ. V dropped 4 bases and J dropped 7; count of bases not matched to a gene: 8. CDR3 in amino acids: CASSLRTGVNIQYF. The CDR3 region has the DNA TGCGCCAGCAGCCTGCGGACAGGCGTTAACATTCAGTACTTC.

The genes are TRBV9 and TRBJ2-7, with D perhaps matching TRBD2 (6 bases). The CDR3 loop spans 14 amino acids. Germline loops: CDR1 SGDLS, CDR2 YYNGEE. V shed 6 bases and J shed 3 bases, with 16 bases lying between them. This chain's CDR3 is CASTTTAGSYEQYF. The CDR3 DNA is TGTGCCAGCACCACAACGGCGGGGAGCTACGAGCAGTACTTC.